Below, 28 T cell receptor beta chains from the same sample are listed, as sequenced in a study of T cells after yellow fever vaccination. TCRdb reanalysed the 5' RACE reads using MiXCR and keeps one entry per CDR3 protein. The table lists 85,000 to 100,000 distinct CDR3 sequences, around 5.8% of them singletons. The sequenced sample was CD8+ T cells sorted from PBMCs, obtained 10 days after the yellow fever booster vaccination. These TCRs come from a man aged 18 to 30 who received the YFV17D yellow fever vaccine.

This clonotype has a handful of counts. The chain is built from TRBV6-5 and TRBJ2-3; D remains unclear. CDR1 and CDR2 (germline): MNHEY, SVGAGI. The CDR3 totals 14 residues. Trimming pared 3 bases from V and 4 bases from J, leaving 11 bases between. CDR3 sequence reads: CASSYIGLADTQYF. As DNA, the CDR3 is TGTGCCAGCAGTTATATAGGGTTGGCAGATACGCAGTATTTT.

Ten or more counts support this clonotype. This chain joins TRBV12-5 and TRBJ1-2; D uncertain. Trimming removed 8 bases from V and 6 bases from J, with 13 bases in between. The CDR3 runs to 12 residues. The V gene's germline CDR1 is LGHNT and CDR2 FRNRAP. For the CDR3, the DNA is TGTGCTAGTCGAATGACGCGGGATGGCTACACCTTC. Translation gives CASRMTRDGYTF.

The chain links TRBV6-5 to TRBJ2-1, with TRBD1 matching 9 bases. The CDR3 covers 18 residues. Germline CDR1 and CDR2: MNHEY and SVGAGI. J gave up 5 bases and V 0 bases, and 11 bases lay outside the gene matches. CDR3 coding DNA: TGTGCCAGCAGTTACTCATGGCCCCGGACAGGGGATCACAATGAGCAGTTCTTC. Its protein is CASSYSWPRTGDHNEQFF.

This clonotype was observed a few times. The chain has TRBV29-1 and TRBJ2-3; TRBD2 agrees at 7 bases. Germline V CDR1 and CDR2: SQVTM, ANQGSEA. Trimming removed 1 base from V and 0 bases from J; junction bases left unmatched: 4. The CDR3 is made up of 15 amino acids. The CDR3 DNA reads TGCAGCGTTGAAGGGGCTAGCGGAAGCACAGATACGCAGTATTTT. Translated: CSVEGASGSTDTQYF.

This sequence joins TRBV12-3 or TRBV12-4 and TRBJ1-1, with D uncertain. The CDR3 is made up of 15 amino acids. The ends were cut back, 5 bases at V and 2 bases at J, with 15 bases in the middle. Here the CDR3 DNA reads TGTGCCAGCAGTGCGAATTGGATCACCAACACTGAAGCTTTCTTT. It translates to CASSANWITNTEAFF.

J is TRBJ1-1 and V is TRBV5-1, with a possible D match to TRBD1 (6 bases). The V end lost 1 base, the J end lost 0 bases, and 13 bases lay between the germline ends. CDR1 and CDR2 (germline): SGHRS, YFSETQ. CDR3 size: 16 residues. CDR3 protein: CASSLLPGDMNTEAFF. CDR3 nucleotide sequence: TGCGCCAGCAGCTTGTTACCAGGGGATATGAACACTGAAGCTTTCTTT.

The chain joins TRBV24-1 to TRBJ2-3; TRBD1 matches 9 bases. J gave up 2 bases and V 4 bases, and 6 bases lay outside the gene matches. The germline V gene has CDR1 KGHDR and CDR2 SFDVKD. CDR3 length equals 16 residues. In DNA form, the CDR3 reads TGTGCCACCAGTGACCCCGGGACAGGGAACACAGATACGCAGTATTTT. It translates to CATSDPGTGNTDTQYF.

The J gene is TRBJ2-7, the V gene TRBV4-2, with D possibly TRBD1 on 5 matching bases. Trimming took off 0 bases at V and 2 bases at J, with 17 bases between the two ends. Germline V gives CDR1 LGHNA, CDR2 YNFKEQ. The length of the CDR3 is 17 residues. CDR3 in amino acids: CASSQETVGRVAYEQYF. The CDR3 bases are TGTGCCAGCAGCCAAGAGACGGTAGGCAGGGTGGCCTACGAGCAGTACTTC.

The chain uses TRBV12-3 or TRBV12-4 and TRBJ2-1; TRBD1 is a possible D gene (7 bases). CDR3 length: 18 amino acids. V was shortened by 2 bases and J by 7 bases, with 24 bases between the two germline ends. CDR3 protein: CASSLQIRGASGANEQFF. CDR3 DNA sequence: TGTGCCAGCAGTTTACAGATCAGGGGGGCCAGTGGAGCAAATGAGCAGTTCTTC.

This clonotype showed up many times. V and J are TRBV27 and TRBJ2-1; 13 bases fit TRBD2. The CDR3 contains 18 residues. Germline V gives CDR1 MNHEY, CDR2 SMNVEV (reference sequence). Unmatched junction bases numbered 9, after V lost 5 bases and J lost 2 bases. The CDR3 sequence is CASSAGTSGETPYNEQFF. The CDR3 DNA is TGTGCCAGCAGTGCTGGGACTAGCGGGGAGACACCCTACAATGAGCAGTTCTTC.

The chain has TRBV7-9 and TRBJ2-2; D is ambiguous. The CDR3 totals 17 residues. Germline V gene sequence: CDR1 SEHNR, CDR2 FQNEAQ (reference sequence). With 5 bases removed from V and 0 bases from J, the gap between germline ends came to 16 bases. The CDR3, as DNA: TGTGCCAGCAGCACAAGTCCAGCGACCACGAACACCGGGGAGCTGTTTTTT. This sequence encodes CASSTSPATTNTGELFF.

The V and J genes are TRBV4-1 and TRBJ2-2; a weak D match, TRBD1 (5 bases). The germline V gene encodes CDR1 MGHRA and CDR2 YSYEKL. Trimming pared 0 bases from V and 5 bases from J, leaving 10 bases between. The CDR3 consists of 15 residues. CDR3 residues: CASSQDLTVTGELFF. In nucleotides, the CDR3 is TGCGCCAGCAGCCAAGATCTGACAGTGACCGGGGAGCTGTTTTTT.

The chain employs TRBV27 and TRBJ2-7; D could derive from TRBD1 or TRBD2 (6 bases each). The CDR3 totals 15 residues. Germline V gene lookup returns CDR1 MNHEY and CDR2 SMNVEV (reference sequence). Trimming pared 5 bases from V and 0 bases from J, leaving 14 bases between. The DNA of the CDR3 is TGTGCCAGCAGTCGAGGGGGGCCTAGCTCCTACGAGCAGTACGTC. This codes for CASSRGGPSSYEQYV.

The chain links TRBV4-1 to TRBJ2-5, with 10 bases matching TRBD2. The CDR3 length is 17 residues. Germline V gene sequence: CDR1 MGHRA, CDR2 YSYEKL. After removal of 0 bases from V and 1 base from J, the junction contained 5 bases not matched to a gene. CDR3 sequence: CASSQDPSGGAQETQYF. The CDR3 DNA is TGCGCCAGCAGCCAAGATCCCAGCGGGGGGGCCCAAGAGACCCAGTACTTC.

This clonotype was seen at least ten times. The gene calls are TRBV20-1 and TRBJ2-1; D is unresolved. Germline assignment: CDR1 DFQATT and CDR2 SNEGSKA (reference sequence). The CDR3 loop spans 13 amino acids. V was pared by 6 bases and J by 8 bases, with 17 bases between. The CDR3 DNA reads TGCAGTGCCCCTGGGCTTAGCATGGATGAGCAGTTCTTC. It specifies CSAPGLSMDEQFF.

This chain links TRBV12-5 with TRBJ2-1; either TRBD1 or TRBD2 may supply D (5 bases each). V lost 3 bases to trimming and J lost 6 bases, with 15 bases between them. Germline assignment: CDR1 LGHNT and CDR2 FRNRAP. The CDR3 has 15 amino acids. The CDR3 DNA reads as TGTGCTAGTGGTTTAGGGACCGGACCATCCAATGAGCAGTTCTTC. Its translation: CASGLGTGPSNEQFF.

The gene calls are TRBV15 and TRBJ2-7; D unresolved. This CDR3 comprises 11 residues. Germline values: CDR1 LNHNV, CDR2 YYDKDF (reference sequence). With 5 bases removed from V and 4 bases from J, the gap between germline ends came to 6 bases. The CDR3 here is CATSGSYEQYF. The CDR3, as DNA: TGTGCCACCAGCGGAAGTTACGAGCAGTACTTC.

In its sample, this clonotype was seen once. The V gene is TRBV7-2, the J gene TRBJ2-1, with D unclear. Germline lookup yields CDR1 SGHTA and CDR2 FQGNSA. This CDR3 has 14 residues. Trimming removed 6 bases at V and 5 bases at J, with 14 bases between. Here the CDR3 reads CASSRSSGNNEQFF. The CDR3 DNA reads as TGTGCCAGCAGTCGTTCCTCAGGTAACAATGAGCAGTTCTTC.

CDR3 in DNA: TGTGCCAGCAGCTTAACAGGGGCCACTGAAGCTTTCTTT. Amino acid sequence: CASSLTGATEAFF. V usage is TRBV7-3 and J usage is TRBJ1-1; D perhaps matches TRBD1 (5 bases). Germline V CDR1 and CDR2: SGHTA, FQGTGA. The CDR3 has 13 amino acids. Trimming cost V 0 bases and J 4 bases, with 6 bases left between them. The entire variable domain, with the rest obtained from reference TRBV7-3 and TRBJ1-1, is as follows: GAGVSQTPSNKVTEKGKYVELRCDPISGHTALYWYRQSLGQGPEFLIYFQGTGAADDSGLPNDRFFAVRPEGSVSTLKIQRTERGDSAVYLCASSLTGATEAFFGQGTRLTVV.

The chain is built from TRBV4-1 and TRBJ1-1; TRBD1 aligns across 11 bases. This CDR3 is 15 amino acids long. The germline V gene has CDR1 MGHRA and CDR2 YSYEKL. Trimming cost V 2 bases and J 6 bases; bases outside gene matches: 5. The CDR3 loop is CASSQPGQGGPEAFF. The CDR3 bases are TGCGCCAGCAGCCAACCGGGACAGGGGGGACCTGAAGCTTTCTTT.

This clonotype has more than one count but fewer than ten. The CDR3 region has the DNA TGTGCCAGCAGTTTTGGGGGAACTGAAGCTTTCTTT. Protein sequence: CASSFGGTEAFF. The gene calls are TRBV12-3 or TRBV12-4 and TRBJ1-1; D possibly corresponds to TRBD1 (5 bases). The V end was cut by 3 bases, the J end by 5 bases, with 7 bases between. The CDR3 consists of 12 residues.

This clonotype occurred many times. The chain couples TRBV5-4 to TRBJ2-3; 8 nucleotides agree with TRBD2. The germline V gene encodes CDR1 SGHNT and CDR2 YYREEE (reference sequence). The CDR3 has 17 residues. V dropped 3 bases and J dropped 0; count of bases not matched to a gene: 9. The CDR3 is CASSWVAGSGSTDTQYF. The CDR3 coding sequence is TGTGCCAGCAGCTGGGTAGCGGGGTCCGGAAGCACAGATACGCAGTATTTT.

This clonotype came up a few times. This chain connects TRBV4-1 to TRBJ2-3; D might be TRBD2 (5 bases). Germline lookup yields CDR1 MGHRA and CDR2 YSYEKL. The CDR3 covers 13 residues. Trimming removed 6 bases at V and 6 bases at J, with 13 bases between. The CDR3 DNA follows: TGCGCCAGCAGTATGGTCGGGAAGGATACGCAGTATTTT. It translates to CASSMVGKDTQYF.

This clonotype was detected a few times. The chain uses TRBV18 and TRBJ1-1, with D possibly TRBD1 on 5 matching bases. Germline V gives CDR1 KGHSH, CDR2 LQKENI. The CDR3 has 16 amino acids. V gave up 3 bases and J gave up 1 base, with 15 bases separating them. The CDR3 loop is CASSPIFRASNTEAFF. The CDR3 region has the DNA TGTGCCAGCTCACCCATATTCAGGGCGTCGAACACTGAAGCTTTCTTT.

The chain recombines TRBV29-1 with TRBJ2-3; 12 bases fit TRBD2. CDR1 is SQVTM and CDR2 is ANQGSEA in the germline V gene. The CDR3 has 16 residues. V lost 1 base to trimming and J lost 4 bases; unmatched junction nucleotides: 6. CDR3 coding DNA: TGCAGCGTTGAAGGCCCGACTAGCGGGGGAGCAGATACGCAGTATTTT. Translated, it gives CSVEGPTSGGADTQYF.

This clonotype was seen more than once but under ten times. The chain joins TRBV7-2 to TRBJ2-1, with 9 nucleotides matching TRBD2. V was clipped by 2 bases and J by 6 bases; unmatched bases: 8. In germline, CDR1 is SGHTA, CDR2 FQGNSA. The CDR3 loop spans 16 amino acids. CDR3 region: CASSLYGTSTRNEQFF. In DNA form, the CDR3 reads TGTGCCAGCAGCTTATATGGGACTAGCACGCGCAATGAGCAGTTCTTC.

In its sample, this clonotype was seen a few times. This chain joins TRBV11-3 and TRBJ2-2; 7 nucleotides align to TRBD2. This CDR3 spans 16 amino acids. Germline lookup yields CDR1 SGHNT and CDR2 YENEEA. The trim removed 2 bases at V and 0 bases at J, leaving 3 bases unmatched. CDR3 in amino acids: CASSLRRGANTGELFF. CDR3 nucleotide sequence: TGTGCCAGCAGCTTACGACGGGGGGCGAACACCGGGGAGCTGTTTTTT.

This clonotype came up a few times. In nucleotides, the CDR3 is TGCAGCGTTGAAGAAACAGGGGACTATGGCTACACCTTC. Residues: CSVEETGDYGYTF. The gene calls are TRBV29-1 and TRBJ1-2; the match to TRBD1 covers 7 bases. The germline V gene encodes CDR1 SQVTM and CDR2 ANQGSEA. CDR3 length: 13 residues. V lost 0 bases and J lost 3; bases outside the gene matches: 1.